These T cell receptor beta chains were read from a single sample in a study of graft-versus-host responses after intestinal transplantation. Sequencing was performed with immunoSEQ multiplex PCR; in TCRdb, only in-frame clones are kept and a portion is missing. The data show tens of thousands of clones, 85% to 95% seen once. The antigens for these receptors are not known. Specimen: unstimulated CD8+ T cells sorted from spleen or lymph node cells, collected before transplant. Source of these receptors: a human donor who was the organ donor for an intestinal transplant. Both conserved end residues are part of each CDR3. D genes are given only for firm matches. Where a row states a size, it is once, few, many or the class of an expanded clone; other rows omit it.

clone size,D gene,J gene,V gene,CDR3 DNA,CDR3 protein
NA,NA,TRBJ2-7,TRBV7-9,TGTGCCAGCAGCGGACTACTGACCTACGAGCAGTACTTC,CASSGLLTYEQYF
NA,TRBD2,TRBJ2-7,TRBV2,TGTGCCAGCAGATCTAGCGGGGGGCCGTCCTACGAGCAGTACTTC,CASRSSGGPSYEQYF
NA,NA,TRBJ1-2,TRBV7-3,TGTGCCAGCAGCTTTGCGGGCACAGCTAACTATGGCTACACCTTC,CASSFAGTANYGYTF
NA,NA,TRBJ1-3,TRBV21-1,TGTGCCAGCAGCAAAGAGGAGGGTACAGCAGGAAACACCATATATTTT,CASSKEEGTAGNTIYF
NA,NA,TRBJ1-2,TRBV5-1,TGCGCCAGCAGCTTGGATTTGGGTCCGTCTGGCTACACCTTC,CASSLDLGPSGYTF
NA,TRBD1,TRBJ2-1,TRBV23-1,TGCGCCAGCAGTCAATCGGGCAGGGGGCGCCGGCAGTTCTTC,CASSQSGRGRRQFF
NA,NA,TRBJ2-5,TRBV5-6,TGTGCCAGCAGCTTGGTGGGGGTCCAAGAGACCCAGTACTTC,CASSLVGVQETQYF
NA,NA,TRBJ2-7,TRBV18,TGTGCCAGCTCACGAACCGGGATCCCGTCCCAAACCTACGAGCAGTACTTC,CASSRTGIPSQTYEQYF
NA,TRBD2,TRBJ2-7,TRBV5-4,TGTGCCAGTGCGACTAGCGGCTCCTACGAGCAGTACTTC,CASATSGSYEQYF
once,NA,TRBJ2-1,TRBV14,TGTGCCAGCAGCCAAGTAGTAACGGGTGAGCAGTTCTTC,CASSQVVTGEQFF
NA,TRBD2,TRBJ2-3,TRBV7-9,TGTGCCAGCAGCTCTCTCCGGGGGGGTACTGCGGATACGCAGTATTTT,CASSSLRGGTADTQYF
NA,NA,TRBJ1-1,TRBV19,TGTGCCAGTAGTATATGGGGTGGGCGGGACAACGTGAACACTGAAGCTTTCTTT,CASSIWGGRDNVNTEAFF
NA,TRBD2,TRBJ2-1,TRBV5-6,TGTGCCAGCAGCTTAAACGGCGGGGGGGCCTGGTTAGATGAGCAGTTCTTC,CASSLNGGGAWLDEQFF
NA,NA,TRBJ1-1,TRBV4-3,TGCGCCAGCAGCCAAATCCAGCCCATCTCAGCTTTCTTT,CASSQIQPISAFF
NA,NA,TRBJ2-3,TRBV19,TGTGCCAGTAGTACCCCGTCGTTCGGCATTACAGATACGCAGTATTTT,CASSTPSFGITDTQYF
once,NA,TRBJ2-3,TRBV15,TGTGCCACCAGCAGAGATGGAGATACGCAGTATTTT,CATSRDGDTQYF
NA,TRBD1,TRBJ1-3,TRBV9,TGTGCCAGCAGCGTCACAGGACAGGCGACCTCTGGAAACACCATATATTTT,CASSVTGQATSGNTIYF
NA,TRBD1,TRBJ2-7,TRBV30,TGTGCCTGGGGGTGGGGACAGCCCACCTACGAGCAGTACTTC,CAWGWGQPTYEQYF
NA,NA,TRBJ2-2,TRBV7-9,TGTGCCAGCAGAGATCTGGGACGGGGGGAGCTGTTTTTT,CASRDLGRGELFF
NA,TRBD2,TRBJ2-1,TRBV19,TGTGCCAGTAGTATTGATAGCGGGGTCTCCCAGGGCTCCTACAATGAGCAGTTCTTC,CASSIDSGVSQGSYNEQFF
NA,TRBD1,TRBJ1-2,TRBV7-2,TGTGCCAGCAGCACCGGGACAGGGGATGGCTACACCTTC,CASSTGTGDGYTF
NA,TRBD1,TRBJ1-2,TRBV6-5,TGTGCCAGCAGTAGGGAAGACAGGGGCTATGGCTACACCTTC,CASSREDRGYGYTF
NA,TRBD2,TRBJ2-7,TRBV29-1,TGCAGCGCCTTGGGACTAGCGGGGGCCCCCTACGAGCAGTACTTC,CSALGLAGAPYEQYF
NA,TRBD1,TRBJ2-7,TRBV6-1,TGTGCCAGCAGTGAAGGTAACAGGGGGTTCCACGAGCAGTACTTC,CASSEGNRGFHEQYF
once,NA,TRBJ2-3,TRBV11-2,TGTGCCAGCAGCTTACTTGGGATACCAGATACGCAGTATTTT,CASSLLGIPDTQYF
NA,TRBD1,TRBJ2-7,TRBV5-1,TGCGCCAGCAGCATATCGGGACAGAACCTTAGAGACTACGAGCAGTACTTC,CASSISGQNLRDYEQYF